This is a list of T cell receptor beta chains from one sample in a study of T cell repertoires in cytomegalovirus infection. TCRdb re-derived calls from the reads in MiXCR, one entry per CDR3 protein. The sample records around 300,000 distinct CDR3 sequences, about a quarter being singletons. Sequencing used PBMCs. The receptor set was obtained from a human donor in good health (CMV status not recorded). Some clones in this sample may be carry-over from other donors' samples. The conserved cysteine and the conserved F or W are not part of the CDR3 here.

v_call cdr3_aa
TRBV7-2 ASSLGVTNTGELF
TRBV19 ASSVNMNTEAF
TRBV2 ASTPWAGNEKLF
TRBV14 ASSQGTGINYGYT
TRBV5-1 ASRQRQLNSPLH
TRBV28 ASSYPPPTGDANTGELF
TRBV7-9 ASSFWGRDTEAF
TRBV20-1 SATEGLSTGELF
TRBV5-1 ASTNRAEGKLF
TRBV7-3 ASSLSPGQANTGELF
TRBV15 ATSRGAEGRNEQF
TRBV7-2 ASSPRTGFNEQF
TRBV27 ASRPQDRGRGQPQH
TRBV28 ASSFSKGRLYNEQF
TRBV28 ASIWGGPSTDTQY
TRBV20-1 SGKREPPYEQY
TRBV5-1 ASSLAGEAGVPY
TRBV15 ATSYRENEQF
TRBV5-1 ASSPRGGLLGYT
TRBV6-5 ASTRQGHNEQF
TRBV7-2 ASSLERGSYNSPLH
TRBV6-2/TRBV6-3 ASSSETSVTDTQY
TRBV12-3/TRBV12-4 ASNLRTSGHVSSYNEQF
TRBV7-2 ASSTSGRPYEQY
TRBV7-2 ASSPTSGRSGANVLT
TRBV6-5 ASSRSWSGSTDTQY
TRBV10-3 AIREVDEQF
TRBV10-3 AISERTGGSSYEQY
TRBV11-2 ASSSLGSRPYEQY
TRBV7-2 ASNVGGGTEAF
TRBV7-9 ARRPGGGRNQPQH
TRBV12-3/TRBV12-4 ASSLSVLTGELF
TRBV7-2 ASSLVSGANNEQF
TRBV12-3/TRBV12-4 ASSPPSFVGADGYT
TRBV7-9 ASSLERRGQDGYT